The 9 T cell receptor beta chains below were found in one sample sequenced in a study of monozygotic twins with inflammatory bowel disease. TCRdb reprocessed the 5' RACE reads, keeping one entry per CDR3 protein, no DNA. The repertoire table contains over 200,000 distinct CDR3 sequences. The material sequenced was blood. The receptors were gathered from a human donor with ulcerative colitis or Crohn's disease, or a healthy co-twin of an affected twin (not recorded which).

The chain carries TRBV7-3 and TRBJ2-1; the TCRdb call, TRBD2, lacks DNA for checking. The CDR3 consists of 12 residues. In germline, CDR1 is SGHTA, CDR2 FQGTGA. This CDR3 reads CASSLGWGEQFF.

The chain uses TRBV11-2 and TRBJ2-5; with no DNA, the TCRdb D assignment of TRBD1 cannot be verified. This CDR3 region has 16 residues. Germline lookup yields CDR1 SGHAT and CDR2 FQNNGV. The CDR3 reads CASRRGGGRYQETQYF. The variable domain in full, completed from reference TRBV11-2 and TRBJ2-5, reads EAGVAQSPRYKIIEKRQSVAFWCNPISGHATLYWYQQILGQGPKLLIQFQNNGVVDDSQLPKDRFSAERLKGVDSTLKIQPAKLEDSAVYLCASRRGGGRYQETQYFGPGTRLLVL.

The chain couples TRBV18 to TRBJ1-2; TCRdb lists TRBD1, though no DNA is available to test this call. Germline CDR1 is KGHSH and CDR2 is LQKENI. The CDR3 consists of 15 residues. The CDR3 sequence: CASSPRTDLGYGYTF. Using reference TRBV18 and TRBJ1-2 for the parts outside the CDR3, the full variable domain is NAGVMQNPRHLVRRRGQEARLRCSPMKGHSHVYWYRQLPEEGLKFMVYLQKENIIDESGMPKERFSAEFPKEGPSILRIQQVVRGDSAAYFCASSPRTDLGYGYTFGSGTRLTVV.

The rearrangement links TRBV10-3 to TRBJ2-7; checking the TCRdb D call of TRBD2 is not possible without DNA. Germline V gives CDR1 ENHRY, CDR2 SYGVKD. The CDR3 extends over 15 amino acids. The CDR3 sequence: CAISEGGTRAYEQYF.

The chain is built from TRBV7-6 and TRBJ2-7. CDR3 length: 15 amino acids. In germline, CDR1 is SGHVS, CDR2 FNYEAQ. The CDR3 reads CASSLGLGTPYEQYF. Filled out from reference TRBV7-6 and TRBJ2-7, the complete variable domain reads GAGVSQSPRYKVTKRGQDVALRCDPISGHVSLYWYRQALGQGPEFLTYFNYEAQQDKSGLPNDRFSAERPEGSISTLTIQRTEQRDSAMYRCASSLGLGTPYEQYFGPGTRLTVT.

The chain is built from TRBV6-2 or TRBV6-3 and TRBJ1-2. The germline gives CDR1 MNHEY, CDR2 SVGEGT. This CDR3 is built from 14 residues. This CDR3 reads CASSRPETLYGYTF.

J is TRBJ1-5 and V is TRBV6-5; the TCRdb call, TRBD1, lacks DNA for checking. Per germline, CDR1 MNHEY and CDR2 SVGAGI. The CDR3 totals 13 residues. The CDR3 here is CASSLSGDQPQHF.

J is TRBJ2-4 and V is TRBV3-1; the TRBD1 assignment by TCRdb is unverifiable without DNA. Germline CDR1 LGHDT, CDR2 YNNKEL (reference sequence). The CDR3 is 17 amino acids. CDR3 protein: CASSRRRGRDEKNIQYF.

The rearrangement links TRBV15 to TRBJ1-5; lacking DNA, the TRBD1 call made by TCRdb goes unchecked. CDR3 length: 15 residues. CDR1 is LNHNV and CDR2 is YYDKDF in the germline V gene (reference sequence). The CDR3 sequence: CATSRDRGINQPQHF.